Each of the 21 T cell receptor beta chains below was sequenced from the same sample in a study of blood T cells in healthy people across ages. For the second PCR, which ran for about 7 to 11 cycles, a sample-barcoded 5' primer and a J-beta primer mix were used. TCRdb reanalysed the 5' RACE reads using MiXCR and keeps one entry per CDR3 protein. The data show about 1.5 million distinct CDR3 sequences, 35% to 45% seen once. Sequencing was carried out using blood. The receptor set was obtained from a woman aged 18-29 years in good health.

In this sample, this clonotype turned up a few times. The chain links TRBV7-6 to TRBJ2-3; a weak D match, TRBD2 (7 bases). The V end was cut by 5 bases, the J end by 5 bases, with 14 bases between. Germline assignment: CDR1 SGHVS and CDR2 FNYEAQ. This CDR3 is 14 amino acids long. The CDR3: CASSRRGGVDTQYF. The CDR3, as DNA: TGTGCCAGCAGCCGTAGGGGGGGGGTAGATACGCAGTATTTT.

J is TRBJ2-7 and V is TRBV14; TRBD1 agrees at 7 bases. The germline V gene has CDR1 SGHDN and CDR2 FVKESK. Unmatched junction bases numbered 13, after V lost 4 bases and J lost 4 bases. The CDR3 covers 16 residues. The DNA of the CDR3 is TGTGCCAGCAGCCGAAGACAGGGAGAAAACTATTACGAGCAGTACTTC. As protein: CASSRRQGENYYEQYF.

This chain links TRBV20-1 with TRBJ2-1; no firm D call. Germline assignment: CDR1 DFQATT and CDR2 SNEGSKA (reference sequence). Trimming shortened V by 5 bases and J by 1 base, and 12 bases separated the two germline ends. The CDR3 totals 14 residues. The CDR3 reads CSAPPRASYNEQFF. CDR3 sequence (DNA): TGCAGTGCTCCCCCCCGGGCGTCCTACAATGAGCAGTTCTTC.

The chain is built from TRBV7-2 and TRBJ2-7; no clear D. V was cut by 3 bases and J by 5 bases, with 17 bases left in between. The CDR3 consists of 15 residues. Per the germline V gene, CDR1 is SGHTA and CDR2 is FQGNSA. The CDR3 region is CASSLGRVEIHEQYF. DNA of the CDR3: TGTGCCAGCAGCTTGGGAAGGGTAGAAATCCACGAGCAGTACTTC.

The J gene is TRBJ1-2, the V gene TRBV20-1, with TRBD1 matching 7 bases. The germline CDR1 and CDR2 sequences are DFQATT and SNEGSKA (reference sequence). J lost 6 bases, V lost 4 bases, and 5 bases had no gene match. The CDR3 has 12 residues. The CDR3 bases are TGCAGTGCTACCGGGACAGCCCATGGCTACACCTTC. Protein sequence: CSATGTAHGYTF.

The CDR3 region has the DNA TGTGCCACCAGTGAATCGGGGGAGAGCTACGAGCAGTACTTC. It codes for CATSESGESYEQYF. The V call is TRBV24-1, the J call TRBJ2-7; D is perhaps TRBD2 (6 bases). The germline V and J ends were trimmed by 4 bases and 3 bases, with 12 bases remaining between them. This CDR3 has 14 amino acids. Germline CDR1 and CDR2: KGHDR and SFDVKD.

V is TRBV6-2 or TRBV6-3 and J is TRBJ1-2; no definite D call. The CDR3 length is 12 residues. The V end lost 2 bases, the J end lost 8 bases, and 9 bases lay between the germline ends. The germline CDR1 and CDR2 sequences are MNHEY and SVGEGT. CDR3 DNA sequence: TGTGCCAGCAGTTACCTCAGGAGCGGCTACACCTTC. Residues: CASSYLRSGYTF.

The DNA of the CDR3 is TGCAGTGCTAGAGTGGCGGGGCAACTCACAGATACGCAGTATTTT. Its translation is CSARVAGQLTDTQYF. This chain joins TRBV20-1 and TRBJ2-3, with D perhaps matching TRBD2 (6 bases). The CDR3 contains 15 residues. Deletions cut 1 base from V and 2 bases from J, with 13 bases between. Germline V gene sequence: CDR1 DFQATT, CDR2 SNEGSKA (reference sequence).

Only a few counts were recorded for this clonotype. V gene TRBV7-9 combines with J gene TRBJ2-3; D is ambiguous. CDR1 SEHNR and CDR2 FQNEAQ come from the germline V gene (reference sequence). There are 13 residues in the CDR3. Trimming removed 5 bases from V and 4 bases from J, with 10 bases in between. For the CDR3, the DNA is TGTGCCAGCAGCCCGGTTGTGGCAGATACGCAGTATTTT. Translation gives CASSPVVADTQYF.

This clonotype was recorded a few times. The J gene is TRBJ2-7, the V gene TRBV4-3; TRBD2 matches at 9 bases. The CDR3 spans 16 residues. The V and J ends lost 3 bases and 2 bases, in that order; junction bases with no gene match: 8. CDR1 LGHNA and CDR2 YSLEER come from the germline V gene. The CDR3 spells CASSQGPGLAPYEQYF. DNA of the CDR3: TGCGCCAGCAGCCAGGGACCGGGACTAGCTCCCTACGAGCAGTACTTC.

The chain employs TRBV20-1 and TRBJ1-5, with 8 bases lining up with TRBD1. The germline V gene encodes CDR1 DFQATT and CDR2 SNEGSKA (reference sequence). Losses at the gene ends were 2 bases for V and 4 bases for J; bases not matched to a gene: 10. There are 16 residues in the CDR3. The CDR3 coding sequence is TGCAGTGCTAGAAGAGGACAGGGATATAGTAATCAGCCCCAGCATTTT. Translated, it gives CSARRGQGYSNQPQHF.

The sample holds many counts of this clonotype. V is TRBV18 and J is TRBJ1-2; D is perhaps TRBD1 (5 bases). V was trimmed by 8 bases and J by 5 bases, leaving 12 bases between them. Germline V gene data show CDR1 as KGHSH and CDR2 as LQKENI. The CDR3 covers 12 residues. This CDR3 reads CASSPDRYGYTF. The CDR3 DNA reads TGTGCCAGCAGTCCCGACAGATATGGCTACACCTTC.

The CDR3 DNA sequence: TGTGCCAGTCTGTGGGCGGTGAATCAGCCCCAGCATTTT. It specifies CASLWAVNQPQHF. V and J are TRBV6-1 and TRBJ1-5; D gene ambiguous. Trimming took 9 bases from V and 4 from J, leaving 13 bases between them. Germline V gene sequence: CDR1 MNHNS, CDR2 SASEGT. This CDR3 region has 13 residues.

The chain couples TRBV29-1 to TRBJ2-5, with 10 bases lining up with TRBD1. The J call may not be correct, given that the DNA end is closer to TRBJ2-7. The CDR3 contains 13 residues. CDR1 and CDR2 (germline): SQVTM, ANQGSEA. In nucleotides, the CDR3 is TGCAGCGGTGATCCGGGACAGGGGAACGAGCAGTACTTC. Protein: CSGDPGQGNEQYF.

The V gene is TRBV6-1, the J gene TRBJ2-1; 12 positions agree with TRBD2. The V gene's germline CDR1 is MNHNS and CDR2 SASEGT. This CDR3 contains 15 residues. After removal of 5 bases from V and 9 bases from J, the junction contained 8 bases not matched to a gene. CDR3 sequence reads: CASSSLAGGPSEQFF. In DNA form, the CDR3 reads TGTGCCAGCAGTTCCCTAGCGGGGGGGCCTAGTGAGCAGTTCTTC.

CDR3 nucleotide sequence: TGTGCCAGCAGTGATGTAACAACTAATGAAAAACTGTTTTTT. This gives the protein CASSDVTTNEKLFF. This chain links TRBV2 with TRBJ1-4; D is unresolved. The V end lost 3 bases, the J end lost 0 bases, and 5 bases lay between the germline ends. Germline V gives CDR1 SNHLY, CDR2 FYNNEI. This CDR3 is built from 14 residues.

This clonotype was picked up a small number of times. The chain recombines TRBV7-2 with TRBJ2-7; possible D gene TRBD2, 6 bases. Germline V gives CDR1 SGHTA, CDR2 FQGNSA. The CDR3 covers 15 residues. V lost 3 bases, J lost 3 bases, and 15 bases lay in between. The chain's CDR3 is CASSLMGLSIYEQYF. The CDR3 DNA reads TGTGCCAGCAGCTTGATGGGACTGTCGATCTACGAGCAGTACTTC.

The CDR3 reads CASSLNVARDTQYF. CDR3 DNA: TGTGCCAGCAGCTTAAATGTCGCTCGGGATACGCAGTATTTT. The chain has TRBV7-9 and TRBJ2-3, with D unclear. The V gene lost 2 bases and the J gene lost 6 bases, with 12 bases spanning the gap. Germline CDR1 is SEHNR and CDR2 is FQNEAQ (reference sequence). The CDR3 has 14 amino acids.

This clonotype was recorded a few times. CDR3: CATSDSGGYGYTF. CDR3 in DNA: TGTGCCACCAGTGACTCAGGGGGCTATGGCTACACCTTC. The chain joins TRBV24-1 to TRBJ1-2; 7 bases fit TRBD1. CDR1 is KGHDR, CDR2 SFDVKD, per germline. The junction had 2 bases not matched to a gene; V was cut back by 4 bases and J by 4 bases. CDR3 length: 13 residues.

The rearrangement links TRBV13 to TRBJ1-6; D call uncertain. The germline V and J ends were trimmed by 1 base and 12 bases, with 7 bases remaining between them. Germline loops: CDR1 PRHDT, CDR2 FYEKMQ (reference sequence). The CDR3 is made up of 12 amino acids. CDR3 loop: CASSLESRPLHF. The CDR3 region has the DNA TGTGCCAGCAGCTTAGAGTCGAGACCCCTCCACTTT. Together with reference TRBV13 and TRBJ1-6, the CDR3 gives the full variable domain: AAGVIQSPRHLIKEKRETATLKCYPIPRHDTVYWYQQGPGQDPQFLISFYEKMQSDKGSIPDRFSAQQFSDYHSELNMSSLELGDSALYFCASSLESRPLHFGNGTRLTVT.

There are a few counts of this clonotype. The chain joins TRBV7-2 to TRBJ2-3; the D gene is possibly TRBD2 (6 bases). V gave up 5 bases and J gave up 2 bases, with 17 bases separating them. Germline CDR1 reads SGHTA; CDR2 reads FQGNSA. The CDR3 has 16 residues. The CDR3 nucleotides read TGTGCCAGCAGCCCAAACCCGGGACTCTACACAGATACGCAGTATTTT. This codes for CASSPNPGLYTDTQYF.